The T cell receptor (beta chain) described here comes from a study of early T cells in non-severe SARS-CoV-2 infection. TCRdb re-called the 5' RACE reads through MiXCR, storing one row per CDR3 protein. This sample has 70,000 or so distinct CDR3 sequences, with around 9.1% found just once. Per germline, CDR1 MNHNY and CDR2 SVGAGI (reference sequence). The ends were cut back, 5 bases at V and 9 bases at J, with 8 bases in the middle. The CDR3 loop spans 11 amino acids. The starting material was whole blood, obtained at baseline. This sequence joins TRBV6-6 and TRBJ2-1, with D possibly called TRBD1 or TRBD2 (5 bases each). The TCR originated in an adult who was a healthcare worker with PCR-confirmed SARS-CoV-2 infection or an uninfected control (not recorded which). The DNA for the CDR3 is TGTGCCAGCAGTCCAGGGAGTGAGCAGTTCTTC. This codes for CASSPGSEQFF.